Following are 19 T cell receptor beta chains from one sample sequenced in a study of T cells after somatic rescue of genetic block. Here immunoSEQ multiplex PCR was the method, and the copy in TCRdb shows in-frame clones only, minus some. Of about 14,000 clones in the sample, around three quarters were seen once. The sequencing sample was made of peripheral blood mononuclear cells (PBMCs). The receptors come from a boy aged 5 to 17.

The chain has TRBV28 and TRBJ2-7; D ambiguous. CDR1 is MDHEN and CDR2 is SYDVKM in the germline V gene. Trimming took off 4 bases at V and 0 bases at J, with 13 bases between the two ends. The CDR3 has 15 amino acids. CDR3 in amino acids: CASSSPAISSYEQYF. The CDR3 DNA reads TGTGCCAGCAGTTCTCCCGCGATTAGCTCCTACGAGCAGTACTTC.

This chain links TRBV10-2 with TRBJ2-7; D is possibly TRBD2 (6 bases). V lost 5 bases, J lost 1 base, and 12 bases lay in between. Germline values: CDR1 WSHSY, CDR2 SAAADI. The CDR3 covers 14 residues. The CDR3 loop reads CASSFPGGSYEQYF. The CDR3 nucleotides are TGCGCCAGCAGTTTTCCCGGGGGATCCTACGAGCAGTACTTC.

The genes are TRBV29-1 and TRBJ2-3; D not certain. CDR1 is SQVTM and CDR2 is ANQGSEA in the germline V gene. The CDR3 is 12 amino acids. The germline V and J ends were trimmed by 2 bases and 3 bases, with 6 bases remaining between them. In DNA form, the CDR3 reads TGCAGCGTTGAAAAAGGGACAGATACGCAGTATTTT. Translated: CSVEKGTDTQYF.

This clone was seen a single time. V gene TRBV30 combines with J gene TRBJ1-2, with TRBD1 identical over 8 bases. Germline values: CDR1 GTSNPN, CDR2 SVGIG (reference sequence). The ends lost 3 bases at V and 14 bases at J; junction bases unmatched: 17. The CDR3 is made up of 14 amino acids. CDR3 sequence reads: CAWRLETGALLGTF. CDR3 sequence (DNA): TGTGCCTGGAGGTTAGAGACAGGGGCCCTCTTAGGAACCTTC.

This clone is large by share. The J gene is TRBJ1-3, the V gene TRBV5-1; perhaps TRBD1 as D (5 bases). Trimming stripped 2 bases from V and 3 bases from J, with 9 bases between. This CDR3 comprises 14 residues. The germline V gene has CDR1 SGHRS and CDR2 YFSETQ. The DNA for the CDR3 is TGCGCCAGCAGCTTCAGGGACGATGGAAACACCATATATTTT. Residues: CASSFRDDGNTIYF.

The CDR3 here is CASSFHGGTGELFF. The CDR3 DNA is TGTGCCAGCAGTTTCCACGGTGGCACCGGGGAGCTGTTTTTT. This rearrangement joins TRBV2 to TRBJ2-2; the D is unclear. The V gene lost 5 bases and the J gene lost 4 bases, with 11 bases spanning the gap. This CDR3 comprises 14 residues. CDR1 and CDR2 from the germline V gene are SNHLY and FYNNEI.

The chain employs TRBV28 and TRBJ1-5; no clear D. V lost 3 bases, J lost 3 bases, and 12 bases lay in between. This CDR3 is built from 15 residues. CDR1 and CDR2 from the germline V gene are MDHEN and SYDVKM. DNA for the CDR3: TGTGCCAGCAGTTTTATGGCAGCCACCAATCAGCCCCAGCATTTT. It translates to CASSFMAATNQPQHF.

The CDR3 region is CASSPGGNTEAFF. The CDR3 bases are TGTGCCAGCAGCCCGGGGGGGAACACTGAAGCTTTCTTT. V is TRBV5-4 and J is TRBJ1-1; D is possibly TRBD1 (5 bases). This CDR3 is built from 13 residues. V was pared by 4 bases and J by 1 base, with 8 bases between. The V gene's germline CDR1 is SGHNT and CDR2 YYREEE (reference sequence).

The chain has TRBV28 and TRBJ1-6; no clear D gene. CDR1 MDHEN and CDR2 SYDVKM come from the germline V gene. The CDR3 is made up of 12 amino acids. Trimming took off 2 bases at V and 9 bases at J, with 5 bases between the two ends. The CDR3 spells CASSLGLSPLHF. Here the CDR3 DNA reads TGTGCCAGCAGTTTAGGACTTTCACCCCTCCACTTT.

The chain couples TRBV5-1 to TRBJ2-6; no clear D gene. The germline gives CDR1 SGHRS, CDR2 YFSETQ. V was shortened by 0 bases and J by 2 bases, with 6 bases between the two germline ends. The CDR3 totals 15 residues. Written as DNA, the CDR3 is TGCGCCAGCAGCTTGGACGCGGCTGGGGCCAACGTCCTGACTTTC. Its translation is CASSLDAAGANVLTF.

The count of this clone is one. V usage is TRBV7-3 and J usage is TRBJ2-4, with a possible D match to TRBD2 (5 bases). There are 18 residues in the CDR3. Germline V lookup: CDR1 SGHTA, CDR2 FQGTGA. V dropped 5 bases and J dropped 5 bases, with 25 bases sitting between them. CDR3 DNA sequence: TGTGCCAGCAGCCGACCTTGGGAGCTAGCCGTTTCGGAAAACATTCAGTACTTC. Translation gives CASSRPWELAVSENIQYF.

The gene calls are TRBV25-1 and TRBJ1-3; D perhaps matches TRBD1 (6 bases). The CDR3 sequence is 14 residues long. The V end lost 7 bases, the J end lost 2 bases, and 12 bases lay between the germline ends. The germline V gene has CDR1 MGHDK and CDR2 SYGVNS. In nucleotides, the CDR3 is TGTGCCAGCAAGGGGGACATCCCTGGAAACACCATATATTTT. It specifies CASKGDIPGNTIYF. Full variable domain (missing parts from reference TRBV25-1 and TRBJ1-3): EADIYQTPRYLVIGTGKKITLECSQTMGHDKMYWYQQDPGMELHLIHYSYGVNSTEKGDLSSESTVSRIRTEHFPLTLESARPSHTSQYLCASKGDIPGNTIYFGEGSWLTVV.

CDR3 sequence: CASSIKAFTDTQYF. CDR3 DNA: TGTGCCAGTAGTATAAAGGCCTTCACAGATACGCAGTATTTT. The chain recombines TRBV19 with TRBJ2-3; D unclear. This CDR3 has 14 residues. V lost 2 bases, J lost 2 bases, and 8 bases lay in between. The germline V gene encodes CDR1 LNHDA and CDR2 SQIVND (reference sequence).

The chain has TRBV27 and TRBJ2-2; no firm D call. Trimming cost V 3 bases and J 3 bases, with 5 bases left between them. CDR3 length equals 13 residues. CDR1 and CDR2 from the germline V gene are MNHEY and SMNVEV (reference sequence). The chain's CDR3 is CASSFQDTGELFF. The CDR3 bases are TGTGCCAGCAGTTTCCAGGACACCGGGGAGCTGTTTTTT.

This chain joins TRBV18 and TRBJ2-5; TRBD1 matches at 9 bases. After removal of 3 bases from V and 4 bases from J, the junction contained 9 bases not matched to a gene. The CDR3 loop spans 16 amino acids. Germline V gene sequence: CDR1 KGHSH, CDR2 LQKENI. CDR3 DNA sequence: TGTGCCAGCTCACCCCTACGGACAGGGGATGGAGAGACCCAGTACTTC. Protein: CASSPLRTGDGETQYF. Full variable domain (rest looked up from reference TRBV18 and TRBJ2-5): NAGVMQNPRHLVRRRGQEARLRCSPMKGHSHVYWYRQLPEEGLKFMVYLQKENIIDESGMPKERFSAEFPKEGPSILRIQQVVRGDSAAYFCASSPLRTGDGETQYFGPGTRLLVL.

A remark on this clone: Other DNA sequences within the sample encode an identical CDR3. This chain connects TRBV28 to TRBJ1-2, with D perhaps TRBD1 (5 bases). The V gene lost 7 bases and the J gene lost 2 bases, with 11 bases spanning the gap. CDR3 length: 13 amino acids. Germline CDR1 is MDHEN and CDR2 is SYDVKM. The CDR3 nucleotides are TGTGCCAGCACCCCCGGGGCGAACTATGGCTACACCTTC. It specifies CASTPGANYGYTF.

J is TRBJ1-2 and V is TRBV29-1, with D possibly TRBD1 on 5 matching bases. The CDR3 extends over 11 amino acids. V gave up 7 bases and J gave up 7 bases, with 13 bases separating them. The germline gives CDR1 SQVTM, CDR2 ANQGSEA. The CDR3 spells CSARDSGGYTF. The CDR3 DNA sequence: TGCAGCGCCCGGGACTCCGGTGGCTACACCTTC.

The chain is built from TRBV28 and TRBJ1-2, with 12 bases that match TRBD1. The trim removed 10 bases at V and 7 bases at J, leaving 13 bases unmatched. CDR1 and CDR2 from the germline V gene are MDHEN and SYDVKM. The CDR3 runs to 15 residues. The CDR3: CATPPGTGGVFGYTF. Written as DNA, the CDR3 is TGTGCCACCCCGCCCGGGACAGGGGGCGTGTTTGGCTACACCTTC.

This clone counts as large. The chain links TRBV21-1 to TRBJ2-2; TRBD1, the table's D call, was not compared with the DNA. TRBV21-1 is a recognized pseudogene. CDR3 length: 17 residues. The CDR3 DNA reads as TGTGCCAGCAGCGGTCCAAAGGGACAGGCGAACACCGGGGAGCTGTTTTTT. Protein sequence: CASSGPKGQANTGELFF.